This TCR beta chain was captured by sequencing in a study of cytomegalovirus exposure and HLA in healthy donors (dated by TCRdb to 2016 to 2017). Turning to the overall study: A later analysis indicated that the roughly 130 validation repertoires were generated on the platform also employed for the approximately 700 repertoires of the first cohort. The study combined high-throughput TCR immunosequencing, statistical association of individual TCRs with disease status, and machine learning to predict cytomegalovirus infection status. The study was designed to test whether signatures of past pathogen exposure could be identified by cataloging public T cell receptors. Besides the first cohort of roughly 640 subjects, a separate validation cohort made up of 95 to 150 different subjects was used.

A remark on this clone: Its antigen is currently not known. No much larger clone exists at a distance of one base, and base qualities are not known.

The library was obtained by the immunoSEQ multiplex PCR assay. The paper's data handling went like this. To diagnose cytomegalovirus status from the catalog of TCR beta chain sequences, a statistical classification framework was built. The clones in this table, taken by TCRdb from immuneACCESS, are in-frame only. Not every clone is retained; where verified, under half of the shortfall comes from an unresolved V gene, and the cause of the rest is unknown. V, J and clone size were drawn from that table, and D and trimming were deduced from the DNA. For this sample there are about 220,000 clones; 75% to 90% appear just once. The leading ten clones occupy roughly an eighth of the sample. The investigation overall reported the following: The study gave a list of about 150 TCR beta chains associated with cytomegalovirus. Subsequent analysis determined that TCRs grouped into clusters in the first cohort also showed a tendency toward co-occurrence across the 120 validation repertoires, and approximately 94% of cluster scores exceeded 0. In vitro tests confirmed that a few of the cytomegalovirus-associated TCR beta chains recognize cytomegalovirus antigens. All 120 or so repertoires were used to score co-occurrence in the validation cohort in a later analysis, because that analysis had no HLA typing for the cohort. Across donors, most TCR sequences were observed very rarely, whereas some public TCRs were present in many individuals. Cytomegalovirus status was reported to be diagnosed by the classifier with high specificity and sensitivity in both the original and validation cohorts. It was suggested by the authors that the approach could potentially be generalized to other disease states and immunological phenotypes.

The donors were included in the validation cohort of 120 subjects, a group kept apart from the approximately 670-subject first cohort. This clonotype originated in a woman in her thirties in good health and CMV-seropositive. What was sequenced was PBMCs.

The CDR3 has the sequence CASREGYRTNTEAFF. The nucleotide sequence is given as TGCGCCAGCCGCGAAGGTTACAGAACGAACACTGAAGCTTTCTTT. The chain couples TRBV5-1 to TRBJ1-1; no D segment can be confidently identified. CDR1 and CDR2 were assigned from the germline V gene as SGHRS and YFSETQ. CDR3 length: 15 amino acids, cysteine to phenylalanine. Only CDR3 DNA remains: 45 bases, in frame from the first base. Trimming at the junction amounts to 7 bases on V and 1 base on J, and the germline ends lie 17 bases apart.